These 2 T cell receptor beta chains came from one sample sequenced in a study of patients and donors after allogeneic stem cell transplantation (TCRdb year 2020). The library was produced with RT-PCR. Data came from a NextSeq 550. Clones were called with MiXCR by TCRdb after fastp trimmed the public reads at Q25, and only in-frame beta chains were retained. Every distinct CDR3 protein forms one entry, paired with its most common genes and DNA. The sample includes about 960,000 distinct CDR3 sequences, with over 15% observed a single time. 6% of the sample is held by the ten biggest clonotypes. The sample comprised blood, either unsorted or a sorted T cell fraction (not recorded which). These receptors were collected from a human donor who was either an allogeneic HSCT recipient or a stem cell or donor lymphocyte infusion donor (not recorded which). It is not recorded whose cells these are; they may come from a transplant donor.

V gene TRBV12-3 or TRBV12-4 combines with J gene TRBJ1-2; D call uncertain. V was cut by 3 bases and J by 0 bases, with 8 bases left in between. The CDR3 is 14 residues long. The CDR3 region has the DNA TGTGCCAGCAGTTTGGTGTCCGCTAACTATGGCTACACCTTC. Translated: CASSLVSANYGYTF.

This clonotype was recorded a few times. The rearrangement links TRBV7-2 to TRBJ2-5; perhaps TRBD2 as D (5 bases). Looked up from germline, CDR1 is SGHTA and CDR2 is FQGNSA. This CDR3 spans 15 amino acids. With 1 base removed from V and 5 bases from J, the gap between germline ends came to 14 bases. The chain's CDR3 is CASSLGGKGLETQYF. CDR3 DNA: TGTGCCAGCAGCTTAGGAGGGAAAGGTCTGGAGACCCAGTACTTC.